Presented here are 10 T cell receptor beta chains from one specimen sequenced in a study of Ad26.COV2.S vaccination and SARS-CoV-2 variants. Treatment reported: 19 received Ad26.COV2.S at low or high dose, single or two shots; several received placebo; per-sample allocation not given. Day 63 following the first vaccine or placebo injection was when the samples were taken. TCRdb keeps only in-frame clones here, not all; method: immunoSEQ multiplex PCR. This sample carries around 300,000 clones, 88% of them seen once, and the ten largest clones take around 6.4%. The sequencing used peripheral blood, collected in a trial of Ad26.COV2.S vaccine versus placebo. These receptors all stem from a person aged 18 to 65 who received the Ad26.COV2.S COVID-19 vaccine or a placebo.

The gene calls are TRBV6-6 and TRBJ1-4, with a possible D match to TRBD1 (6 bases). The V end was cut by 0 bases, the J end by 12 bases, with 14 bases between. CDR3 length: 14 amino acids. CDR1 is MNHNY and CDR2 is SVGAGI in the germline V gene (reference sequence). The CDR3: CASSYSTGARELFF. The DNA of the CDR3 is TGTGCCAGCAGTTACTCGACGGGGGCGCGGGAACTGTTTTTT.

There are a few counts of this clone. One junction end does not reproduce the germline sequence, and a read error may be involved. This chain uses TRBV14 with TRBJ1-5; D perhaps matches TRBD1 (5 bases). This CDR3 has 13 amino acids. Germline assignment: CDR1 SGHDN and CDR2 FVKESK. DNA of the CDR3: TGTGCCAGCAGCCCAGACAGCATTCAGCCCCAGCATTTT. It is translated as CASSPDSIQPQHF.

This chain uses TRBV4-1 with TRBJ1-1; 8 bases agree with TRBD1. Per the germline V gene, CDR1 is MGHRA and CDR2 is YSYEKL. The length of the CDR3 is 15 residues. The J segment lost 0 bases and the V segment lost 3 bases, leaving 3 bases of the junction unmatched. The CDR3 spells CASSQAGGLNTEAFF. The CDR3 DNA is TGCGCCAGCAGCCAGGCAGGGGGCCTGAACACTGAAGCTTTCTTT.

The rearrangement joins TRBV3-1 (or the pseudogene TRBV3-2) to TRBJ2-5; tentative D call: TRBD2 (5 bases). The CDR3 contains 13 residues. Germline lookup yields CDR1 LGHDT and CDR2 YNNKEL (reference sequence). V was cut by 1 base and J by 5 bases, with 8 bases left in between. CDR3: CASSQGRGETQYF. The CDR3, as DNA: TGTGCCAGCAGCCAAGGGCGCGGGGAGACCCAGTACTTC.

The V gene is TRBV27, the J gene TRBJ2-7; D is possibly TRBD1 (6 bases). This CDR3 comprises 15 residues. Trimming stripped 5 bases from V and 3 bases from J, with 17 bases between. CDR1 is MNHEY and CDR2 is SMNVEV in the germline V gene (reference sequence). The CDR3 sequence: CASSLKAGASYEQYF. The CDR3 bases are TGTGCCAGCAGTCTAAAGGCAGGGGCCAGCTACGAGCAGTACTTC.

V gene TRBV30 combines with J gene TRBJ2-3; 7 bases map to TRBD1. This CDR3 is 12 amino acids long. Germline CDR1 and CDR2: GTSNPN and SVGIG (reference sequence). J gave up 10 bases and V 0 bases, and 4 bases lay outside the gene matches. CDR3 in DNA: TGTGCCTGGAGTGTACGAAGGGGGCCGCAGTATTTT. It encodes CAWSVRRGPQYF.

The chain employs TRBV7-9 and TRBJ1-5, with D possibly being TRBD1 (5 bases). Trimming stripped 6 bases from V and 2 bases from J, with 11 bases between. The CDR3 sequence is 14 residues long. Germline V gene sequence: CDR1 SEHNR, CDR2 FQNEAQ (reference sequence). In DNA form, the CDR3 reads TGTGCCAGCAGTGGGGCGGGGGGCAATCAGCCCCAGCATTTT. Translation: CASSGAGGNQPQHF. Together with reference TRBV7-9 and TRBJ1-5, the CDR3 gives the full variable domain: DTGVSQNPRHKITKRGQNVTFRCDPISEHNRLYWYRQTLGQGPEFLTYFQNEAQLEKSRLLSDRFSAERPKGSFSTLEIQRTEQGDSAMYLCASSGAGGNQPQHFGDGTRLSIL.

This chain connects TRBV27 to TRBJ2-3, with 8 bases matching TRBD1. The V and J ends lost 3 bases and 3 bases, in that order; junction bases with no gene match: 17. Germline values: CDR1 MNHEY, CDR2 SMNVEV (reference sequence). The CDR3 runs to 19 residues. As DNA, the CDR3 is TGTGCCAGCAGTTTCGGGACAGGAATAGATCGGGTCCCTACAGATACGCAGTATTTT. It yields the protein CASSFGTGIDRVPTDTQYF.

The chain has TRBV29-1 and TRBJ1-1; no firm D call. Trimming shortened V by 5 bases and J by 5 bases, and 12 bases separated the two germline ends. Germline assignment: CDR1 SQVTM and CDR2 ANQGSEA. The CDR3 runs to 12 residues. CDR3 DNA sequence: TGCAGCGTTTCCAGGAGACCTACTGAAGCTTTCTTT. It is translated as CSVSRRPTEAFF.

Concerning this clone itself: Other DNA sequences from this sample encode an identical CDR3 as well. The chain is built from TRBV19 and TRBJ1-2; D possibly corresponds to TRBD1 (6 bases). Germline V CDR1 and CDR2: LNHDA, SQIVND (reference sequence). The CDR3 extends over 13 amino acids. Deletions cut 5 bases from V and 2 bases from J, with 9 bases between. This chain's CDR3 is CASSPQGNYGYTF. The DNA of the CDR3 is TGTGCCAGTAGTCCACAGGGCAACTATGGCTACACCTTC.